The clone carrying this T cell receptor beta chain was seen a few times. Its matching antigen is unknown. The germline gives CDR1 LNHNV, CDR2 YYDKDF (reference sequence). The V gene lost 0 bases and the J gene lost 6 bases, with 3 bases spanning the gap. The CDR3 runs 12 residues. With the Oncomine TCR Beta short-read assay, DNA from cultured CD4+ T cells was sequenced. MiXCR, run by TCRdb on the PCR reads, gives a single entry per CDR3 protein. This sample yields approximately 7,600 distinct CDR3 sequences, of which 33% are seen a single time; 29% belongs to the top ten. Sample treatment: approximately 9-day PBMC culture with coronavirus spike peptide pools or control peptides (ViraFEST assay). The unexposed donor's CD4+ T cells were collected before the COVID-19 pandemic (2011-2018). ViraFEST expanded antigen-specific T cells with peptide pools, then sequenced TCRs. When enough cells were available, unexposed-donor CD4+ T cells were probed with SARS-CoV-2 S/N and four cold-coronavirus spikes.

The data belong to a study of vaccination and CD4 T cells after COVID-19. Study-wide background: The post-vaccine samples came a median roughly 79 days after dose two (range 14 to 241). Stimulation of the cells used overlapping spike peptide pools from SARS-CoV-2 and from the common cold coronaviruses HCoV-NL63, HCoV-OC43 and HCoV-229E.

The rearrangement links TRBV15 to TRBJ1-3, with D uncertain. Specimen: CD4+ T cells from blood, cultured in vitro. This receptor was obtained from a human donor in good health. In nucleotides, the CDR3 is TGTGCCACCAGCAGAGAGGAAAACACCATATATTTT. Its protein is CATSREENTIYF.